A selection of T cell receptor beta chains follows, all from one sample in a study of regulatory T cells in long-lasting Graves disease. A single record per CDR3 protein comes from TCRdb applying MiXCR to the multiplex PCR reads. The repertoire includes about 610,000 distinct CDR3 sequences, roughly 15% of them detected once, and 12% sits in the top ten. The same data also went into a second study, on T cells in Graves' hyperthyroidism and ophthalmopathy.

Sequenced here: peripheral blood mononuclear cells (PBMCs), sampled at new diagnosis, from a patient treated with antithyroid drugs. The receptor source for this set is a man aged 18 to 30 with Graves disease. Both conserved end residues are part of each CDR3. Fields, in order: D gene, J gene, CDR3 length, clone size, V gene, CDR3 DNA, CDR3 protein. A D gene is named only where the DNA matches it firmly. The size entry is marked missing in some rows and otherwise reads once, few, many or a size class.

TRBD2,TRBJ2-7,16,many,TRBV6-1,TGTGCCAGCAATTCAGCGGGACTAGCGGGAGTCTACGAGCAGTACTTC,CASNSAGLAGVYEQYF
TRBD1,TRBJ1-3,15,once,TRBV7-9,TGTGCCAGCAGTTTCGACAGGGACCTCGGAAACACCATATATTTT,CASSFDRDLGNTIYF
NA,TRBJ1-2,12,many,TRBV11-2,TGTGCCAGCAGCTCGAGGACGACCGGCTACACCTTC,CASSSRTTGYTF
TRBD2,TRBJ2-7,14,many,TRBV5-5,TGTGCCAGCAGCTTGCGACTAGCTAGCTACGAGCAGTACTTC,CASSLRLASYEQYF
NA,TRBJ2-3,15,many,TRBV20-1,TGCAGTGCTCTTGCGACAGACTCTGGTACAGATACGCAGTATTTT,CSALATDSGTDTQYF
NA,TRBJ1-1,15,NA,TRBV18,TGTGCCAGCTCAACGCTTTTGGTTCTCAACACTGAAGCTTTCTTT,CASSTLLVLNTEAFF
NA,TRBJ2-3,12,once,TRBV4-2,TGTGCCGGCAGCCAAGATATACGCACGCAGTATTTT,CAGSQDIRTQYF
TRBD1,TRBJ2-3,16,many,TRBV5-1,TGCGCCAGCAGCTTGGGGGGACAGGGCGTAACAGATACGCAGTATTTT,CASSLGGQGVTDTQYF
NA,TRBJ1-4,15,few,TRBV7-9,TGTGCCAGCAGCGGGGGGATTGCAACTAATGAAAAACTGTTTTTT,CASSGGIATNEKLFF
NA,TRBJ1-1,18,NA,TRBV18,TGTGCCAGCTCACCAGGGGGTCAGGGGAGCCTTCTGAACACTGAAGCTTTCTTT,CASSPGGQGSLLNTEAFF
NA,TRBJ2-1,11,many,TRBV7-3,TGTGCCAGCAGCCCAGGGACAGAGCAGTTCTTC,CASSPGTEQFF
NA,TRBJ1-5,12,few,TRBV2,TGTGCCAGCAGACCGTTGTCGGGGCCCCAGCATTTT,CASRPLSGPQHF
NA,TRBJ1-5,13,few,TRBV20-1,TGCAGTGCTAGAGGGGTACCCAATCAGCCCCAGCATTTT,CSARGVPNQPQHF
NA,TRBJ1-1,14,many,TRBV2,TGTGCCAGCAGTGGGGGCAAGCTGAACACTGAAGCTTTCTTT,CASSGGKLNTEAFF
TRBD2,TRBJ2-7,17,NA,TRBV6-5,TGTGCCAGCAGTTACTCAGAACTAGCGGGAGCACACTACGAGCAGTACTTC,CASSYSELAGAHYEQYF
NA,TRBJ2-3,15,many,TRBV7-2,TGTGCCAGCAGGCAAAGTAGACAAAGGGGAGATACGCAGTATTTT,CASRQSRQRGDTQYF
NA,TRBJ2-2,17,NA,TRBV7-9,TGTGCCAGCAGCGCGTTCAACAGGGATCTGGGCACCGGGGAGCTGTTTTTT,CASSAFNRDLGTGELFF
NA,TRBJ2-1,16,many,TRBV11-2,TGTGCCAGCAGCTTACCCCGCTCGGGCGGTCTCAATGAGCAGTTCTTC,CASSLPRSGGLNEQFF
NA,TRBJ2-7,13,NA,TRBV27,TGTGCCAGCAGTCCCACTAGCCCCTACGAGCAGTACTTC,CASSPTSPYEQYF